The present T cell receptor (beta chain) was sequenced within a study of shared clonotypes between healthy human individuals. Across the whole study: Samples came from two female and three male donors aged 18 to 49.

This CDR3 is 15 amino acids long. V was clipped by 6 bases and J by 8 bases; unmatched bases: 11. Germline V CDR1 and CDR2: LNHDA, SQIVND (reference sequence). CCR7-negative CD45RA+ TemRA cells were pooled with CD45RO+ cells for CD8 memory. Profiled with immunoSEQ multiplex PCR; TCRdb holds only in-frame clones, not every one. The table records about 330,000 clones, around 86% of them present only once. This TCR came from a man aged 18-30 years in good health. The chain recombines TRBV19 with TRBJ2-1; the match to TRBD2 covers 9 bases. Sequencing used memory CD8+ T cells sorted from blood. Subset denoted: CD45RO+ cells pooled with CCR7-negative TemRA cells. This chain's CDR3 is CASSLGAGGVDEQFF. As DNA, the CDR3 is TGTGCCAGTAGCCTAGGAGCGGGAGGTGTCGATGAGCAGTTCTTC.